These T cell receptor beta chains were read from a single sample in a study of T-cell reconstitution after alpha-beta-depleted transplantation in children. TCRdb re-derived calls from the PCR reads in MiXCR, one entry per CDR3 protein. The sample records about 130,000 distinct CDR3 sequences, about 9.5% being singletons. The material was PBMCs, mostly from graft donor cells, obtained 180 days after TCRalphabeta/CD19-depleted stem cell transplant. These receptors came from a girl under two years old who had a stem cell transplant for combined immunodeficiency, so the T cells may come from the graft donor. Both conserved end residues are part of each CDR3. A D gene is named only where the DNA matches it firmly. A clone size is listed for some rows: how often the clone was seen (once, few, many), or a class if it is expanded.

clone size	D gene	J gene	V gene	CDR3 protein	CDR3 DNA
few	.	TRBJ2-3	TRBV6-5	CASSKKLAGTDTQYF	TGTGCCAGCAGCAAAAAATTAGCGGGCACAGATACGCAGTATTTT
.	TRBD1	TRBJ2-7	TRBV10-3	CAIMTLRDRGYEQYF	TGTGCCATCATGACCCTCCGGGACAGGGGGTACGAGCAGTACTTC
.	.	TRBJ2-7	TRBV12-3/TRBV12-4	CASSAGVYEQYF	TGTGCCAGCAGTGCCGGGGTCTACGAGCAGTACTTC
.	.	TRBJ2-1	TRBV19	CASRGAPTYNEQFF	TGTGCCAGTAGGGGGGCCCCGACCTACAATGAGCAGTTCTTC
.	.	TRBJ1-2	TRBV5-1	CASRRQEDSGYTF	TGCGCCAGCAGGAGACAGGAGGATTCTGGCTACACCTTC
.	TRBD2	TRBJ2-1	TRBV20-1	CSARVPRLAGGFNEQFF	TGCAGTGCTAGAGTTCCCAGACTGGCGGGGGGGTTCAATGAGCAGTTCTTC
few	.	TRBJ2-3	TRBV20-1	CSARHTGVRPESTDTQYF	TGCAGTGCTAGACACACCGGGGTACGTCCGGAAAGCACAGATACGCAGTATTTT
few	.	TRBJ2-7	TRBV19	CASRGRLTYEQYF	TGTGCCAGTAGGGGGAGGCTAACCTACGAGCAGTACTTC
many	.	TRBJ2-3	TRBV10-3	CAISEGGTDTQYF	TGTGCCATCAGTGAAGGAGGCACAGATACGCAGTATTTT
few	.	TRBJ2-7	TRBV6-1	CASSPTNVYEQYF	TGTGCCAGCAGTCCCACGAATGTCTACGAGCAGTACTTC
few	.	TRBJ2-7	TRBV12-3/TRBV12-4	CASSFGVRGYEQYF	TGTGCCAGCAGTTTCGGGGTTCGAGGCTACGAGCAGTACTTC
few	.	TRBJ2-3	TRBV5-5	CASSIGHPSTDTQYF	TGTGCCAGCAGCATAGGACACCCTAGCACAGATACGCAGTATTTT
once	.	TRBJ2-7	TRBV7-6	CASSLGRVHEHYF	TGTGCCAGCAGCTTAGGCAGGGTCCACGAGCATTACTTC
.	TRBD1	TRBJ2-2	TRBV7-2	CASSLGLEDRWGGELFF	TGTGCCAGCAGCTTAGGCTTAGAGGACAGGTGGGGCGGGGAGCTGTTTTTT
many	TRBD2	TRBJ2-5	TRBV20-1	CSARGLAGQETQYF	TGCAGTGCTAGGGGTCTAGCGGGACAAGAGACCCAGTACTTC
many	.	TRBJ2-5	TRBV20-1	CSALDQETQYF	TGCAGTGCTCTAGATCAAGAGACCCAGTACTTC
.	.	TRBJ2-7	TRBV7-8	CASSLGGRVYEQYF	TGTGCCAGCAGCTTAGGAGGCAGGGTGTACGAGCAGTACTTC
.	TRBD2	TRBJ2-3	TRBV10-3	CAISVRGASLSTDTQYF	TGTGCCATCAGTGTGCGGGGGGCCTCCCTTAGCACAGATACGCAGTATTTT
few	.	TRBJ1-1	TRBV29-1	CSVAGLMNTEAFF	TGCAGCGTTGCCGGCCTTATGAACACTGAAGCTTTCTTT
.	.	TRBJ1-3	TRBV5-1	CAGSLRGSGNTIYF	TGCGCCGGCAGCTTGAGGGGATCTGGAAACACCATATATTTT
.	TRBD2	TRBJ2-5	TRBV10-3	CATRLAGGTETQYF	TGTGCCACTCGCCTAGCGGGGGGGACTGAGACCCAGTACTTC
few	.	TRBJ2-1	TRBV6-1	CASSRDPTYNEQFF	TGTGCCAGCAGCAGGGATCCCACGTACAATGAGCAGTTCTTC
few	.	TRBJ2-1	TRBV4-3	CASSQDTVADEQFF	TGCGCCAGCAGCCAAGATACTGTAGCCGATGAGCAGTTCTTC
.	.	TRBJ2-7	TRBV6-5	CASRGTGSPYEQYF	TGTGCCAGCCGAGGAACAGGGAGTCCCTACGAGCAGTACTTC
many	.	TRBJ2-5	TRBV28	CASSLSGYQETQYF	TGTGCCAGCAGTTTAAGCGGGTACCAAGAGACCCAGTACTTC
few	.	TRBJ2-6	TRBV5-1	CASSLQVSGANVLTF	TGCGCCAGCAGCTTGCAGGTCTCCGGGGCCAACGTCCTGACTTTC
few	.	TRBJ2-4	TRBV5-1	CASSSRWDIQYF	TGCGCCAGCAGCTCCAGGTGGGACATTCAGTACTTC
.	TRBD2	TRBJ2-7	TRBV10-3	CAIMALAGDEQYF	TGTGCCATCATGGCACTAGCGGGAGACGAGCAGTACTTC
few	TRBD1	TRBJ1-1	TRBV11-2	CASSPSDRENTEAFF	TGTGCCAGCAGCCCCTCGGACAGGGAAAACACTGAAGCTTTCTTT
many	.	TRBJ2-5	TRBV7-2	CASSFEGSSQETQYF	TGTGCCAGCAGCTTTGAGGGCTCCAGTCAAGAGACCCAGTACTTC
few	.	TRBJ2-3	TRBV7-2	CASSLAAGLTNTQYF	TGTGCCAGCAGCTTAGCCGCAGGGTTGACAAATACGCAGTATTTT
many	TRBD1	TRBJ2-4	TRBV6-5	CASSTRQGDVDIQYF	TGTGCCAGCAGTACTCGCCAGGGGGATGTGGACATTCAGTACTTC
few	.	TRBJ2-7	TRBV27	CASSLLGSDNLSDEQYF	TGTGCCAGCAGTTTATTGGGATCCGACAACCTATCGGACGAGCAGTACTTC
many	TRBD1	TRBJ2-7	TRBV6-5	CASSYSPWTGGYEQYF	TGTGCCAGCAGTTACTCGCCGTGGACAGGGGGGTACGAGCAGTACTTC